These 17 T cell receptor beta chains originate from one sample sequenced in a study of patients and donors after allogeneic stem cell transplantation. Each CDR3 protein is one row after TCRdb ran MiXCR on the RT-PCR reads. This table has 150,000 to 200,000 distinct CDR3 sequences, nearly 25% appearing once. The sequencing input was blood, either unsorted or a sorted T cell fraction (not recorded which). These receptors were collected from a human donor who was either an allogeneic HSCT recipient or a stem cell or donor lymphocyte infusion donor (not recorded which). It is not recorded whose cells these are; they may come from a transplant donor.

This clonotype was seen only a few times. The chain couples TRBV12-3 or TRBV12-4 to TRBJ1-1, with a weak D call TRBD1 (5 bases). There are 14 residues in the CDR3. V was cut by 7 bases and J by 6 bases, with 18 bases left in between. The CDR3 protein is CASTPPAWDAEAFF. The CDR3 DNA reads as TGTGCCAGCACCCCCCCCGCCTGGGACGCTGAAGCTTTCTTT.

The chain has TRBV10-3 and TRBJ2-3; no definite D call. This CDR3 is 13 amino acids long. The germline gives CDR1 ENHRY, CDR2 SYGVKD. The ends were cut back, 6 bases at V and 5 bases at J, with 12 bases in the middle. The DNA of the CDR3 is TGTGCCATCAGGCCCCCTCTACTAGATACGCAGTATTTT. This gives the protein CAIRPPLLDTQYF.

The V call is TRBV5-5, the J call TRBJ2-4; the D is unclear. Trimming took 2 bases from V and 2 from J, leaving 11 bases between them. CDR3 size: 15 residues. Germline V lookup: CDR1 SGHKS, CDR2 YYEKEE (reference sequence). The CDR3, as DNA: TGTGCCAGCAGCTTCTATAAGGAGACCAAAAACATTCAGTACTTC. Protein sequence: CASSFYKETKNIQYF.

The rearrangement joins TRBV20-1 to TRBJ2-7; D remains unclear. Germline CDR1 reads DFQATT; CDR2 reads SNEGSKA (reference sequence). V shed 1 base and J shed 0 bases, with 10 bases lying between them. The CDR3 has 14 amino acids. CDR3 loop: CSARGLGISYEQYF. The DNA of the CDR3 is TGCAGTGCTAGAGGTTTGGGCATCTCCTACGAGCAGTACTTC.

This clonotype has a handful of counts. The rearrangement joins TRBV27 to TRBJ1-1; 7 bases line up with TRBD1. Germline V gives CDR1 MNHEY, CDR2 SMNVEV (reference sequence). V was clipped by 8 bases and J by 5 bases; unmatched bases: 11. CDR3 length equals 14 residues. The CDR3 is CASWEDRVHTEAFF. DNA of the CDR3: TGTGCCAGCTGGGAAGACAGGGTACATACTGAAGCTTTCTTT.

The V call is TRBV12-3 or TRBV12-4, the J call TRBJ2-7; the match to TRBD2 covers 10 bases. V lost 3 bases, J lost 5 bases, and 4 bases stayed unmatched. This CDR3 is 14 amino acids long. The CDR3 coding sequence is TGTGCCAGCAGTTTTTCTAGCGGGAGTCACGAGCAGTACTTC. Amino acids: CASSFSSGSHEQYF.

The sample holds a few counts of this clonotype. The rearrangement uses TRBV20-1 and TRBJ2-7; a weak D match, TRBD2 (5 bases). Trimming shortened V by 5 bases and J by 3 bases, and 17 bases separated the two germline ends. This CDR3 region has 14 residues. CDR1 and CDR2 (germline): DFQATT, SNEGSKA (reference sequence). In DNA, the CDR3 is TGCAGTGCTGAGGGTTACTCCCGTGGCTACGAGCAGTACTTC. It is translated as CSAEGYSRGYEQYF.

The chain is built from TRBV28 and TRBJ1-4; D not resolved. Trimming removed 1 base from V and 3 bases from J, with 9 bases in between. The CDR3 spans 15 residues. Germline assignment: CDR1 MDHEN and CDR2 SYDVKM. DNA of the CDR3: TGTGCCAGCAGTTTATATGGGGAACCTAATGAAAAACTGTTTTTT. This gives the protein CASSLYGEPNEKLFF.

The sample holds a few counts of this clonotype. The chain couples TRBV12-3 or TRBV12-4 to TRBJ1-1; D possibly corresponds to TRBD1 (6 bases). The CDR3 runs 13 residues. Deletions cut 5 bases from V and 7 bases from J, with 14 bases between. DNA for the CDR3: TGTGCCAGCAGTGACCTAGGGGGGCATGAAGCTTTCTTT. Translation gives CASSDLGGHEAFF.

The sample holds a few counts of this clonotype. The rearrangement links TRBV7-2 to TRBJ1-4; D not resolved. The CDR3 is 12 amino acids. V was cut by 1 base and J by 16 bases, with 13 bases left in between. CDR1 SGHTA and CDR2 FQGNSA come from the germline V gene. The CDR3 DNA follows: TGTGCCAGCAGCTTAGATGGCGGCCCGAAGTTTTTT. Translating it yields CASSLDGGPKFF.

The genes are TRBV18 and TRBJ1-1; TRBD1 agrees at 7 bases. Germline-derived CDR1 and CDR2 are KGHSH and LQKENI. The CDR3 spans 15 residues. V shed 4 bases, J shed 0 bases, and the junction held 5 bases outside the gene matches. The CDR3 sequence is CASSLGQAMNTEAFF. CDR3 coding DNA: TGTGCCAGCTCACTTGGACAGGCAATGAACACTGAAGCTTTCTTT.

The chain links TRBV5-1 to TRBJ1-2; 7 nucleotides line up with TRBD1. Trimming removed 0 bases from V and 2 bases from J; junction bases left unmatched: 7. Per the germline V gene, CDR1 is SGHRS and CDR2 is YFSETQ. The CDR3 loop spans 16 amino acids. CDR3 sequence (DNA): TGCGCCAGCAGCTTGGACCCTAAGGGGGCGAACTATGGCTACACCTTC. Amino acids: CASSLDPKGANYGYTF.

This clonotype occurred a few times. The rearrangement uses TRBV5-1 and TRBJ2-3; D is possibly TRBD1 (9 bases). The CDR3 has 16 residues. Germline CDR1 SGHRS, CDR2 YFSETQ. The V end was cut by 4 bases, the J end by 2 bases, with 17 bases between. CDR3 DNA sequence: TGCGCCAGCAGCCCGGGGGGGACAGGGTACACAGATACGCAGTATTTT. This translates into CASSPGGTGYTDTQYF.

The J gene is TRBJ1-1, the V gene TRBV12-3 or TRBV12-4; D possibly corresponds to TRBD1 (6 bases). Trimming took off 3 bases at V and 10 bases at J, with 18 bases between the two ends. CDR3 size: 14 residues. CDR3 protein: CASSFRGRARGAFF. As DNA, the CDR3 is TGTGCCAGCAGTTTCAGAGGGCGGGCCAGGGGAGCTTTCTTT.

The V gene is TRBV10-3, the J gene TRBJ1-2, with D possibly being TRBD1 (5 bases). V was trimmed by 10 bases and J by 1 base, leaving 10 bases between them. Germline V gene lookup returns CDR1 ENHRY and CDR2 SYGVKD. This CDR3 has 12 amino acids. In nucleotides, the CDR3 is TGTGCCACCAGGGAGGATAACTATGGCTACACCTTC. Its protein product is CATREDNYGYTF.

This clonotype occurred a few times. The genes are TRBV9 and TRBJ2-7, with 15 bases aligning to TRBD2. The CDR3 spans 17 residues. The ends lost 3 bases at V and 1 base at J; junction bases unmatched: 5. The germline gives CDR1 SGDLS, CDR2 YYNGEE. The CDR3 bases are TGTGCCAGCAGCGGAGAGGGACTAGCGGGAGGTTCCTACGAGCAGTACTTC. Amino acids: CASSGEGLAGGSYEQYF.

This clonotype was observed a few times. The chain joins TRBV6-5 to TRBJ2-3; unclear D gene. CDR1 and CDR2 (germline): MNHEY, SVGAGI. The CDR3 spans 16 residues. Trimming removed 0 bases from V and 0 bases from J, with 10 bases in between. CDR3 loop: CASSYSPTTSTDTQYF. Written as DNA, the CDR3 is TGTGCCAGCAGTTACTCCCCGACAACCAGCACAGATACGCAGTATTTT.